This TCR beta chain was identified in a study of T cells in Graves' hyperthyroidism and ophthalmopathy. The length of the CDR3 is 14 residues. Trimming removed 0 bases from V and 6 bases from J, with 14 bases in between. The germline V gene has CDR1 DFQATT and CDR2 SNEGSKA (reference sequence). Amplification of TCR beta CDR3 regions was performed using RNA transcripts as template. When the TCR CDR3 underwent first-round RT-PCR, the HTBI primer set was used. TCRdb recomputed calls from the multiplex PCR reads with MiXCR, one row per CDR3 protein. The sample consists of over 700,000 distinct CDR3 sequences, 35% of them appearing once. Many counts were recorded for this clonotype.

The rearrangement uses TRBV20-1 and TRBJ1-2; weak D call: TRBD1 (6 bases). Sequenced sample: blood. The receptor comes from a woman aged 40 to 50 with Graves' hyperthyroidism. The CDR3 reads CSARDERGPNGYTF. As DNA, the CDR3 is TGCAGTGCTAGAGATGAGCGGGGGCCCAATGGCTACACCTTC.